This entry lists 24 T cell receptor beta chains sequenced from one sample in a study of cytomegalovirus exposure and HLA in healthy donors. The study ran its PCR with 60 Vbeta and 13 Jbeta primers. The method was immunoSEQ multiplex PCR; TCRdb's version includes in-frame clones alone and lacks a portion of them. The repertoire includes about 160,000 clones, 60% to 80% of them detected once, and 4.7% sits in the top ten. Sequenced material: PBMCs. These receptors were collected from a young man in good health and CMV-seropositive.

The chain has TRBV10-3 and TRBJ2-3; D remains ambiguous. CDR1 and CDR2 (germline): ENHRY, SYGVKD. This CDR3 comprises 14 residues. Trimming left V 0 bases short and J 4 bases short, with 8 bases between. This chain's CDR3 is CAISESGAADTQYF. As DNA, the CDR3 is TGTGCCATCAGTGAGTCCGGCGCGGCAGATACGCAGTATTTT.

This clone was found a few times. The chain carries TRBV23-1 and TRBJ2-7, with 7 bases that match TRBD1. TRBV23-1 is an open reading frame whose function is uncertain. CDR3 length: 13 residues. Trimming cost V 4 bases and J 6 bases; bases outside gene matches: 6. The CDR3 reads CASSPTGFCEQYV. The DNA of the CDR3 is TGCGCCAGCAGTCCGACAGGGTTTTGCGAGCAGTACGTC.

This clone was seen a single time. This chain uses TRBV27 with TRBJ2-7, with 12 nucleotides matching TRBD2. Germline CDR1 is MNHEY and CDR2 is SMNVEV (reference sequence). With 6 bases clipped from V and 0 bases from J, the junction kept 0 bases outside the gene matches. This CDR3 comprises 14 residues. The CDR3 reads CASRTSGSSYEQYV. The CDR3, as DNA: TGTGCCAGCAGGACTAGCGGGAGCTCCTACGAGCAGTACGTC.

The J gene is TRBJ1-1, the V gene TRBV7-9; a possible D gene is TRBD1 (5 bases). Germline CDR1 SEHNR, CDR2 FQNEAQ (reference sequence). V shed 7 bases and J shed 6 bases, with 9 bases lying between them. The CDR3 loop spans 11 amino acids. The CDR3 region is CASTQGSEAFF. The CDR3 DNA follows: TGTGCCAGCACCCAGGGCTCTGAAGCTTTCTTT.

This clone showed up just once. At one boundary the junction diverges from the germline segment, which might be a read error. V is TRBV7-9 and J is TRBJ1-3, with D hard to call. The length of the CDR3 is 12 residues. Germline V gene lookup returns CDR1 SEHNR and CDR2 FQNEAQ (reference sequence). CDR3 amino acids: CSSSSDRNTIYF. CDR3 coding DNA: TGTTCCAGCAGCTCCGACAGAAACACCATATATTTT.

This clone came up once. The genes are TRBV6-1 and TRBJ2-2; 12 bases line up with TRBD1. Germline V lookup: CDR1 MNHNS, CDR2 SASEGT. This CDR3 spans 15 amino acids. V trimming: 11 bases; J trimming: 8 bases; junction bases outside the gene matches: 12. The CDR3 is CASLSGTGGPGELFF. The CDR3 nucleotides read TGTGCCTCCCTGTCGGGGACAGGGGGCCCTGGGGAGCTGTTTTTT.

A single count supports this clone. This sequence joins TRBV28 and TRBJ1-2; no firm D call. Per germline, CDR1 MDHEN and CDR2 SYDVKM. The CDR3 covers 13 residues. Trimming removed 6 bases at V and 4 bases at J, with 12 bases between. This CDR3 reads CASSSGRAYGYTF. As DNA, the CDR3 is TGTGCCAGCAGCTCTGGGAGGGCCTATGGCTACACCTTC.

This chain connects TRBV2 to TRBJ2-1, with 8 positions matching TRBD2. The CDR3 covers 20 residues. J gave up 0 bases and V 3 bases, and 16 bases lay outside the gene matches. Germline-derived CDR1 and CDR2 are SNHLY and FYNNEI. The chain's CDR3 is CASSDGGASRFLLSYNEQFF. The DNA of the CDR3 is TGTGCCAGCAGTGACGGGGGGGCTAGCAGATTTTTACTCTCCTACAATGAGCAGTTCTTC.

This clone was observed once. This rearrangement joins TRBV28 to TRBJ1-1, with 9 positions matching TRBD1. The length of the CDR3 is 18 residues. The trim removed 1 base at V and 1 base at J, leaving 10 bases unmatched. CDR1 and CDR2 (germline): MDHEN, SYDVKM. CDR3 region: CASSLLLLQGASNTEAFF. CDR3 sequence (DNA): TGTGCCAGCAGTTTATTGTTGCTACAGGGGGCTTCGAACACTGAAGCTTTCTTT.

This chain uses TRBV11-2 with TRBJ1-5, with TRBD1 as a possible D gene (5 bases). Trimming took off 4 bases at V and 0 bases at J, with 7 bases between the two ends. This CDR3 has 14 amino acids. CDR1 and CDR2 from the germline V gene are SGHAT and FQNNGV. CDR3: CASSSDSSNQPQHF. The CDR3 DNA reads as TGTGCCAGCAGCTCAGACAGTAGCAATCAGCCCCAGCATTTT.

The V and J genes are TRBV6-1 and TRBJ2-3; possible D gene TRBD2, 6 bases. Deletions cut 2 bases from V and 2 bases from J, with 14 bases between. The CDR3 is made up of 16 amino acids. Germline V lookup: CDR1 MNHNS, CDR2 SASEGT. CDR3 amino acids: CASSERKGLYTDTQYF. The CDR3 coding sequence is TGTGCCAGCAGTGAACGAAAGGGACTTTACACAGATACGCAGTATTTT.

This chain connects TRBV5-1 to TRBJ2-1; 10 nucleotides match TRBD2. Per germline, CDR1 SGHRS and CDR2 YFSETQ. Trimming took 4 bases from V and 3 from J; bases not matched to a gene: 4. This CDR3 comprises 15 residues. The CDR3 spells CASSGGTSVYNEQFF. As DNA, the CDR3 is TGCGCCAGCAGCGGCGGGACTAGCGTCTACAATGAGCAGTTCTTC.

The rearrangement joins TRBV5-8 to TRBJ1-1, with no clear D. The CDR3 length is 14 residues. The V and J ends lost 0 bases and 6 bases respectively, with 12 bases between them. Germline V lookup: CDR1 SGHTS, CDR2 YDEGEE. The chain's CDR3 is CASSLDLPVAEAFF. For the CDR3, the DNA is TGTGCCAGCAGCTTGGATTTGCCGGTTGCTGAAGCTTTCTTT.

In this sample, this clone turned up a few times. The genes are TRBV2 and TRBJ1-2; D gene uncertain. Germline CDR1 is SNHLY and CDR2 is FYNNEI. V was clipped by 3 bases and J by 8 bases, with 16 bases between them. The CDR3 is 14 residues long. CDR3: CASSEADPAGGYTF. In DNA form, the CDR3 reads TGTGCCAGCAGTGAGGCGGACCCGGCGGGCGGCTACACCTTC.

The chain carries TRBV10-3 and TRBJ2-3; the D gene is possibly TRBD1 (7 bases). V lost 6 bases, J lost 5 bases, and 15 bases lay in between. The CDR3 runs 14 residues. CDR1 ENHRY and CDR2 SYGVKD come from the germline V gene. In DNA, the CDR3 is TGTGCCATCAGCCGGCAGGGGGGAGAAGATACGCAGTATTTT. Its translation: CAISRQGGEDTQYF.

The genes are TRBV5-1 and TRBJ1-1, with a tentative D call TRBD1 (6 bases). V was trimmed by 4 bases and J by 2 bases, leaving 18 bases between them. CDR3 length: 16 residues. Germline assignment: CDR1 SGHRS and CDR2 YFSETQ. The CDR3 DNA reads as TGCGCCAGCAGCCCGCAGGACAGTTGGATTAACACTGAAGCTTTCTTT. This codes for CASSPQDSWINTEAFF.

The V call is TRBV27, the J call TRBJ1-5, with 7 bases lining up with TRBD1. V lost 8 bases to trimming and J lost 4 bases; unmatched junction nucleotides: 11. The CDR3 totals 15 residues. Germline lookup yields CDR1 MNHEY and CDR2 SMNVEV (reference sequence). CDR3: CASSSTDRANQPQHF. CDR3 DNA: TGTGCCAGCTCATCAACAGACAGGGCTAATCAGCCCCAGCATTTT.

The chain employs TRBV6-5 and TRBJ2-7, with D unclear. This CDR3 is built from 13 residues. CDR1 is MNHEY and CDR2 is SVGAGI in the germline V gene. DNA for the CDR3: TGTGCCAGCAGGCCCACTGGCTCCTACGAACAGTACGTC. Translated: CASRPTGSYEQYV.

The J gene is TRBJ2-5, the V gene TRBV29-1, with 7 bases aligning to TRBD2. Losses at the gene ends were 5 bases for V and 5 bases for J; bases not matched to a gene: 8. The CDR3 sequence is 13 residues long. CDR1 SQVTM and CDR2 ANQGSEA come from the germline V gene. The CDR3 nucleotides are TGCAGCGTTCGGGAGGCGGTGGCGGAGACCCAGTACTTC. Its translation is CSVREAVAETQYF.

The V and J genes are TRBV11-2 and TRBJ1-2, with TRBD1 matching 8 bases. Germline CDR1 and CDR2: SGHAT and FQNNGV. V gave up 3 bases and J gave up 8 bases; unmatched junction bases: 8. The CDR3 contains 14 residues. CDR3 amino acids: CASSLTGEVEGYTF. The CDR3 nucleotides read TGTGCCAGCAGCTTGACAGGGGAGGTAGAGGGCTACACCTTC. The variable domain in full, with the rest retrieved from reference TRBV11-2 and TRBJ1-2, is EAGVAQSPRYKIIEKRQSVAFWCNPISGHATLYWYQQILGQGPKLLIQFQNNGVVDDSQLPKDRFSAERLKGVDSTLKIQPAKLEDSAVYLCASSLTGEVEGYTFGSGTRLTVV.

This clone was seen a few times. The genes are TRBV7-9 and TRBJ1-3, with 7 bases that match TRBD1. Germline loops: CDR1 SEHNR, CDR2 FQNEAQ (reference sequence). This CDR3 contains 15 residues. Trimming cost V 1 base and J 4 bases; bases outside gene matches: 4. CDR3 protein: CASSLEGARGNTIYF. The DNA for the CDR3 is TGTGCCAGCAGCTTAGAGGGGGCGAGAGGAAACACCATATATTTT.

This chain uses TRBV10-3 with TRBJ2-3; D is possibly TRBD2 (5 bases). With 7 bases removed from V and 2 bases from J, the gap between germline ends came to 13 bases. This CDR3 contains 14 residues. CDR1 and CDR2 (germline): ENHRY, SYGVKD. The CDR3 protein is CAINNGIPTDTQYF. CDR3 nucleotide sequence: TGTGCCATCAACAACGGGATCCCCACAGATACGCAGTATTTT.

The CDR3 region is CASSLVVNSNQPQHF. The CDR3 nucleotides read TGTGCCAGCAGCTTAGTTGTCAATAGCAATCAGCCCCAGCATTTT. The chain couples TRBV7-2 to TRBJ1-5; D gene uncertain. Germline V lookup: CDR1 SGHTA, CDR2 FQGNSA. CDR3 size: 15 residues. V was clipped by 1 base and J by 0 bases, with 7 bases between them.

This clone has just a few counts. The chain links TRBV6-4 to TRBJ2-7; a possible D gene is TRBD2 (6 bases). CDR1 and CDR2 from the germline V gene are MRHNA and SNTAGT. V lost 6 bases, J lost 0 bases, and 9 bases lay in between. CDR3 length: 13 amino acids. The CDR3 DNA is TGTGCCAGCAGGGCGGGACTCTCCTACGAGCAGTACGTC. The encoded protein is CASRAGLSYEQYV.